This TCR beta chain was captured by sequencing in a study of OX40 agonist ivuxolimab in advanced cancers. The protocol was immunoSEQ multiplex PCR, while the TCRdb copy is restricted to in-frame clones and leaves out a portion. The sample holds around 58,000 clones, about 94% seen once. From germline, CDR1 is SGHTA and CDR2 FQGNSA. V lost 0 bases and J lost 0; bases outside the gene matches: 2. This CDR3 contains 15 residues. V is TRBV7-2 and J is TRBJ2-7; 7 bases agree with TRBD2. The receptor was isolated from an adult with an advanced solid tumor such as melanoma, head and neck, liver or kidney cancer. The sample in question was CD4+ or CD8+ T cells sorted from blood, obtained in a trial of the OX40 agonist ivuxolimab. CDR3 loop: CASSLAGGASYEQYF. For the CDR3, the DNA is TGTGCCAGCAGCTTAGCGGGAGGGGCCTCCTACGAGCAGTACTTC.